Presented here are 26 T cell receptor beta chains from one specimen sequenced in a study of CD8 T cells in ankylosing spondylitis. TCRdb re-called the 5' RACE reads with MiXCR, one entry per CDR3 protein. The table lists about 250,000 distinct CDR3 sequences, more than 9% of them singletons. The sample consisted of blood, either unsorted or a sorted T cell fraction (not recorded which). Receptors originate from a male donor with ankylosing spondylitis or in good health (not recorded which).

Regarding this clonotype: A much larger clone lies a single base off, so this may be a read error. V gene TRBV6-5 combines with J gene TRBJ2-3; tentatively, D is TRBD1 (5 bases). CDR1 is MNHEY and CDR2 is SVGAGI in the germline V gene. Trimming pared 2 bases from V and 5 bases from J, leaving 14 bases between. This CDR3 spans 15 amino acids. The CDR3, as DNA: TGTGCCAGCAGTTACCAGCCCTCAGGGAAAGATACGCAGTATTTT. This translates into CASSYQPSGKDTQYF.

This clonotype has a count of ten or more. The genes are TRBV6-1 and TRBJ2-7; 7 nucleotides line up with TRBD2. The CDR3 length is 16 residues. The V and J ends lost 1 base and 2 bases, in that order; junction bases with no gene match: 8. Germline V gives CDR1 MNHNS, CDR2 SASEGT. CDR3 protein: CASSEGVGGVAYEQYF. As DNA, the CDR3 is TGTGCCAGCAGTGAAGGAGTGGGGGGGGTAGCCTACGAGCAGTACTTC.

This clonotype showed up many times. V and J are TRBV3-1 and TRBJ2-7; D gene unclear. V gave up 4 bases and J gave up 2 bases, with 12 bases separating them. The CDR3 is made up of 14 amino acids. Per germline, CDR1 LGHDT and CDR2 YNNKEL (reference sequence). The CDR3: CASSPSFTAYEQYF. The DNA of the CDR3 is TGTGCCAGCAGCCCATCCTTTACAGCCTACGAGCAGTACTTC.

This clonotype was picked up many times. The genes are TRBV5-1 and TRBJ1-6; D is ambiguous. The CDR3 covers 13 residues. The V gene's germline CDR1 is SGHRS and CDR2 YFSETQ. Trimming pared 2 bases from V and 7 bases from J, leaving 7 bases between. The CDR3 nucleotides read TGCGCCAGCAGCTTACACACGAATTCACCCCTCCACTTT. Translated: CASSLHTNSPLHF.

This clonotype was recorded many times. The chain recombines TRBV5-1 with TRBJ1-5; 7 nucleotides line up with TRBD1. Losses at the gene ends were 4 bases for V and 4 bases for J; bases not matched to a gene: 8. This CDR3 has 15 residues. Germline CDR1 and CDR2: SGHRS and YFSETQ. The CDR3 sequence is CASSAGTVDNQPQHF. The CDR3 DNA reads TGCGCCAGCAGCGCCGGGACAGTAGATAATCAGCCCCAGCATTTT.

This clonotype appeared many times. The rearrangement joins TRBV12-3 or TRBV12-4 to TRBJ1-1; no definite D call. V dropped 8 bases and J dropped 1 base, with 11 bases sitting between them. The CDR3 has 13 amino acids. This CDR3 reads CASLTGGNTEAFF. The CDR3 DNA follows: TGTGCCAGCCTTACGGGCGGGAACACTGAAGCTTTCTTT.

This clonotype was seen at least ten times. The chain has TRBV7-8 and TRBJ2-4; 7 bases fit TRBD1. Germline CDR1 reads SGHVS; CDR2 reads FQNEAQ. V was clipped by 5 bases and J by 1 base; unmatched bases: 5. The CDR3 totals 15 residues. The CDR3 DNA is TGTGCCAGCAGCCCAGAGGACAGGGCCAAAAACATTCAGTACTTC. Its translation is CASSPEDRAKNIQYF.

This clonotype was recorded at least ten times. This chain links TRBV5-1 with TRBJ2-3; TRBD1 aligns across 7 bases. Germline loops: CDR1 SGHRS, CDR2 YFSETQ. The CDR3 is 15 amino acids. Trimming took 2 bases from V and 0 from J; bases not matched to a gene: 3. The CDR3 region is CASSLQGTSTDTQYF. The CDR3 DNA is TGCGCCAGCAGCTTACAGGGGACAAGCACAGATACGCAGTATTTT.

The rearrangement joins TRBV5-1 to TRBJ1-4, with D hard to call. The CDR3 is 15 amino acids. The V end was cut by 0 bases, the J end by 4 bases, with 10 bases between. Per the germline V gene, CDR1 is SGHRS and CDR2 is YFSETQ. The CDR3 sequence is CASSLDGMGNEKLFF. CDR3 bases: TGCGCCAGCAGCTTGGACGGTATGGGTAATGAAAAACTGTTTTTT.

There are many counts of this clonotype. The CDR3 region has the DNA TGCGCCAGCAGCTTGGCAGCGGCGGGAGTACACACCGGGGAGCTGTTTTTT. Residues: CASSLAAAGVHTGELFF. The chain joins TRBV5-1 to TRBJ2-2; 7 bases map to TRBD2. V dropped 0 bases and J dropped 3; count of bases not matched to a gene: 8. CDR1 and CDR2 from the germline V gene are SGHRS and YFSETQ. The CDR3 loop spans 17 amino acids.

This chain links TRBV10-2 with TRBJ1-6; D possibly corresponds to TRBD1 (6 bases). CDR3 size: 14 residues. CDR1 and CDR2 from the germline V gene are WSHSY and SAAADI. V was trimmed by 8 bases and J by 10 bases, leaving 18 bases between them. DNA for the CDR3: TGCGCCAGCGCCATGGGGCAGGGGACCTCACCCCTCCACTTT. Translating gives CASAMGQGTSPLHF.

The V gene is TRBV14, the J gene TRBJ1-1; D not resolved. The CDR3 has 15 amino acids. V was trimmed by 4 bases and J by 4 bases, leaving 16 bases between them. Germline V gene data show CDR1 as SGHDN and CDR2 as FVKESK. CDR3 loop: CASSLAAGSGTEAFF. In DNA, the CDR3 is TGTGCCAGCAGCCTGGCAGCCGGGTCGGGCACTGAAGCTTTCTTT. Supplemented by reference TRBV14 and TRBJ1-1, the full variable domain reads EAGVTQFPSHSVIEKGQTVTLRCDPISGHDNLYWYRRVMGKEIKFLLHFVKESKQDESGMPNNRFLAERTGGTYSTLKVQPAELEDSGVYFCASSLAAGSGTEAFFGQGTRLTVV.

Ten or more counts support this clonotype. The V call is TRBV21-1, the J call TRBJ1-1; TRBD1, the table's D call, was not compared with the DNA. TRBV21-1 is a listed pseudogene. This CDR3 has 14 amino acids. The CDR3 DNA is TGTGCCAGCAGCACGGGACAGGTAAACACTGAAGCTTTCTTT. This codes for CASSTGQVNTEAFF.

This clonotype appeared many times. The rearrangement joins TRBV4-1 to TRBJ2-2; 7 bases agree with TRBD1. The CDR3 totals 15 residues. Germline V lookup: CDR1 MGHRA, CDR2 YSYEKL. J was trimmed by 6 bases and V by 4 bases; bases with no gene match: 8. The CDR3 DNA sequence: TGCGCCAGCAGCCCCTCTGACAGGGCACCCGGGGAGCTGTTTTTT. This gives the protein CASSPSDRAPGELFF.

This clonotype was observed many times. The CDR3 is CASRLAGHEQYF. The CDR3 DNA follows: TGTGCCAGCAGGTTAGCGGGCCACGAGCAGTACTTC. The rearrangement joins TRBV2 to TRBJ2-7; 7 bases match TRBD2. Germline trimming cut 6 bases from V and 5 bases from J; bases unmatched to any gene: 4. Germline lookup yields CDR1 SNHLY and CDR2 FYNNEI. This CDR3 spans 12 amino acids.

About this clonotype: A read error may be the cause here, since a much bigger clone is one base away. DNA of the CDR3: TGTGCCACCAGCAGAAGGGGGACATCTGACTACGAGCAGTACTTC. This encodes CATSRRGTSDYEQYF. The V and J genes are TRBV15 and TRBJ2-7; TRBD1 is a possible D gene (6 bases). The ends were cut back, 2 bases at V and 3 bases at J, with 14 bases in the middle. Germline CDR1 and CDR2: LNHNV and YYDKDF (reference sequence). CDR3 length: 15 amino acids.

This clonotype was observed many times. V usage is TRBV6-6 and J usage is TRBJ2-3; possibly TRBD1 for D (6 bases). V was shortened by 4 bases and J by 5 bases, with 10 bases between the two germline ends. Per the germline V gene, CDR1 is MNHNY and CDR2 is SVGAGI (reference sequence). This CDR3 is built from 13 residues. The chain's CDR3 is CASSSQGGDTQYF. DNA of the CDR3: TGTGCCAGCAGTTCACAGGGTGGAGATACGCAGTATTTT.

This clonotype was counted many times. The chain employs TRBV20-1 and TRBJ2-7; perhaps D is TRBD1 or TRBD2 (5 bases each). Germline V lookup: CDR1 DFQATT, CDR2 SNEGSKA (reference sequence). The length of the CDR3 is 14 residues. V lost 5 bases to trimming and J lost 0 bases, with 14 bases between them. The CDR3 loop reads CSAGSGTYSYEQYF. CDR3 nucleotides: TGCAGTGCTGGGTCCGGGACCTACTCCTACGAGCAGTACTTC.

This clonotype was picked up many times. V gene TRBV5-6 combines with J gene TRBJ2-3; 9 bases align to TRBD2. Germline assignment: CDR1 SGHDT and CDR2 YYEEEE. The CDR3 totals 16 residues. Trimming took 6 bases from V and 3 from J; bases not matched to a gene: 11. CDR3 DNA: TGTGCCAGCACCCGAGGGGTAGCGGGGGCGACAGATACGCAGTATTTT. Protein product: CASTRGVAGATDTQYF.

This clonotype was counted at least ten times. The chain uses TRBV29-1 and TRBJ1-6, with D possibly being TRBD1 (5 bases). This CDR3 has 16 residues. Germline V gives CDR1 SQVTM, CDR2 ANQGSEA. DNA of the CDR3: TGCACCCCAGGCAGGGAAGATCAAACCTATAATTCACCCCTCCACTTT. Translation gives CTPGREDQTYNSPLHF.

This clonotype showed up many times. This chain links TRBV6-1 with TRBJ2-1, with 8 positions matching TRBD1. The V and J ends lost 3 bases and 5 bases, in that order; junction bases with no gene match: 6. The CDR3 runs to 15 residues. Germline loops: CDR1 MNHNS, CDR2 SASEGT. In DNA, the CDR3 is TGTGCCAGCAGTGACGACAGGGGTTACCACAATGAGCAGTTCTTC. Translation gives CASSDDRGYHNEQFF.

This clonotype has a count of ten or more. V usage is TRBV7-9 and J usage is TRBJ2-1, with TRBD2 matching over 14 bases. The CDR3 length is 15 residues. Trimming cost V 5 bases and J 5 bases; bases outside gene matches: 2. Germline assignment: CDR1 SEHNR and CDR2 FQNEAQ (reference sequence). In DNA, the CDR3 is TGTGCCAGCAGCGAGGGACTAGCGGGGGACAATGAGCAGTTCTTC. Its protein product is CASSEGLAGDNEQFF. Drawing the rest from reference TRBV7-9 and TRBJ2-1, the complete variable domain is DTGVSQNPRHKITKRGQNVTFRCDPISEHNRLYWYRQTLGQGPEFLTYFQNEAQLEKSRLLSDRFSAERPKGSFSTLEIQRTEQGDSAMYLCASSEGLAGDNEQFFGPGTRLTVL.

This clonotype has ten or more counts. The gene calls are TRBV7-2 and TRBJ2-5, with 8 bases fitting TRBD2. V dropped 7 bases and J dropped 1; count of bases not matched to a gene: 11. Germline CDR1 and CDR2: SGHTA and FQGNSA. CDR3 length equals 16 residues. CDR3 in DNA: TGTGCCAGCACTCGCAGTGGGCGGGGGGCCCAAGAGACCCAGTACTTC. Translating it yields CASTRSGRGAQETQYF.

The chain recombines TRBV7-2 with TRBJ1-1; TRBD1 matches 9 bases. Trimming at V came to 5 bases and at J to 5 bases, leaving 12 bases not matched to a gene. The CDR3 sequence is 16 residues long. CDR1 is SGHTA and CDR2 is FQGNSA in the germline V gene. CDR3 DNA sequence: TGTGCCAGCAGCCCCACGGGACAGGGAATTGAGACTGAAGCTTTCTTT. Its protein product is CASSPTGQGIETEAFF.

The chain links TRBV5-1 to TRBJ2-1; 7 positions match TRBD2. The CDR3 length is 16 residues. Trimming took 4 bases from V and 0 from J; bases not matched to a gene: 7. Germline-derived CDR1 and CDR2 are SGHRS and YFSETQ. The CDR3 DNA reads TGCGCCAGCAGCACAAGCGGGGATAGCTCCTACAATGAGCAGTTCTTC. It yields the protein CASSTSGDSSYNEQFF.

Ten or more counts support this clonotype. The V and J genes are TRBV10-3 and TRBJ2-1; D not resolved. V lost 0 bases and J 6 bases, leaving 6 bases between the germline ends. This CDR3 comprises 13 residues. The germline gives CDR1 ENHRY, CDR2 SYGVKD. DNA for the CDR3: TGTGCCATCAGTGAGTCGCCGGGCAATGAGCAGTTCTTC. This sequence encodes CAISESPGNEQFF.